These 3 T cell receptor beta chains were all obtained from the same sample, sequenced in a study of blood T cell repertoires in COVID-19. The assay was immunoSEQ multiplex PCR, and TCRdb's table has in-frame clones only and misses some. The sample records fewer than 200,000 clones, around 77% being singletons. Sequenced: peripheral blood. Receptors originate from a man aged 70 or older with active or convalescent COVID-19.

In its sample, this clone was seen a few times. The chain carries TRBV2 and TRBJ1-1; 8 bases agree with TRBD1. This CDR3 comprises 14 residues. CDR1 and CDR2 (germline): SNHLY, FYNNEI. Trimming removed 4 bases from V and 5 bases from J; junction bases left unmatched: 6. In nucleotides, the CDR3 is TGTGCCAGCAGTGGGCAGGGGGCTGGAACTGAAGCTTTCTTT. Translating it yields CASSGQGAGTEAFF.

The CDR3 DNA sequence: TGTGCCAGCAGCTTAGCGCGATGGAGCACAGATACGCAGTATTTT. Translated: CASSLARWSTDTQYF. This chain connects TRBV7-9 to TRBJ2-3, with D unclear. Looked up from germline, CDR1 is SEHNR and CDR2 is FQNEAQ (reference sequence). The CDR3 has 15 residues. V lost 0 bases to trimming and J lost 0 bases, with 7 bases between them.

CDR3 bases: TGTGCCAGCAGCCCGCGCACCCCGAGGTACTATGGCTACACCTTC. This codes for CASSPRTPRYYGYTF. J is TRBJ1-2 and V is TRBV5-8; no clear D gene. The V and J ends lost 4 bases and 3 bases respectively, with 16 bases between them. The CDR3 covers 15 residues. Germline V gene sequence: CDR1 SGHTS, CDR2 YDEGEE.